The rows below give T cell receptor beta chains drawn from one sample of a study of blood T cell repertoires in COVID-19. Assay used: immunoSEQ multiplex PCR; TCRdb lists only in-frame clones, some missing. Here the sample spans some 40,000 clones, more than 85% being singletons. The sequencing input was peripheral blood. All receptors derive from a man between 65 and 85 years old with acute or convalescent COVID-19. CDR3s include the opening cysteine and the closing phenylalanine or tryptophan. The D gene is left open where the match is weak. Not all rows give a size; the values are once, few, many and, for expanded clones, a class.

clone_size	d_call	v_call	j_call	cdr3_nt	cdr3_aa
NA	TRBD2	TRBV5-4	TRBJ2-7	TGTGCCAGCAGCCAGCGGGACTCCTACGAGCAGTACTTC	CASSQRDSYEQYF
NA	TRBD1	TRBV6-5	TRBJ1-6	TGTGCCAGCAGTACCCGACAGGGAGCTAATTCACCCCTCCACTTT	CASSTRQGANSPLHF
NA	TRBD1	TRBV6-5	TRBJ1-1	TGTGCCAGCAGTTACCGCTACAGGGGACGGAACACTGAAGCTTTCTTT	CASSYRYRGRNTEAFF
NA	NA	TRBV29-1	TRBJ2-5	TGCAGCGGTGCCGGGCCAGGGGAGACCCAGTACTTC	CSGAGPGETQYF
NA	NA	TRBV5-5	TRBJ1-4	TGTGCCAGCAGCTTGGTGACAGGCGCAACTAATGAAAAACTGTTTTTT	CASSLVTGATNEKLFF
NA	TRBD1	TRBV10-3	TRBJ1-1	TGTGCCATCAGTGGGCCGGGACAGGGACGCACTGAAGCTTTCTTT	CAISGPGQGRTEAFF
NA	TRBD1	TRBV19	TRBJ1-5	TGTGCCAGTAGTCTACTGGGACAGGGGGGCTACAATCAGCCCCAGCATTTT	CASSLLGQGGYNQPQHF
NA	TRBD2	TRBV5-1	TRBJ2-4	TGCGCCAGCAGCCCGGGACTAGCGGTCAATTCTCTGTACTTC	CASSPGLAVNSLYF
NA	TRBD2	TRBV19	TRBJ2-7	TGTGCCAGTCAAGTAGCGGGGGGTGATACCTACGAGCAGTACTTC	CASQVAGGDTYEQYF
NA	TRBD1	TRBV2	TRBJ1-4	TGTGCCAGCAGTTTTCCCACAGGGGGCACTAATGAAAAACTGTTTTTT	CASSFPTGGTNEKLFF
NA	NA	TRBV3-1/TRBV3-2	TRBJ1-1	TGTGCCAGCAGCCTACGGGACACTGAAGCTTTCTTT	CASSLRDTEAFF
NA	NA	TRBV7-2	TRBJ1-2	TGTGCCAGCAGTCCCAGCACGGGACATTTAGTTTCGCGCGGCTACACCTTC	CASSPSTGHLVSRGYTF
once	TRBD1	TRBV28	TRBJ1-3	TGTGCCAGCAGTTCCCCCGGACAGGGCGGTGGAAACACCATATATTTT	CASSSPGQGGGNTIYF
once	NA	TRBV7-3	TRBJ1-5	TGTGCCAGCAGCCTGACTGCAGATCAGCCCCAGCATTTT	CASSLTADQPQHF
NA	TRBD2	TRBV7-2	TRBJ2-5	TGTGCCAGCAGCTTAGCGGGACTAACCGACCGGGAGACCCAGTACTTC	CASSLAGLTDRETQYF
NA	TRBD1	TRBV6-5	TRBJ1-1	TGTGCCACCCGGACAGGGAAGAACACTGAAGCTTTCTTT	CATRTGKNTEAFF
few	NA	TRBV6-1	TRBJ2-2	TGTGCCAGCAGTGAAAGGGCAGGGTCCACCGGGGAGCTGTTTTTT	CASSERAGSTGELFF
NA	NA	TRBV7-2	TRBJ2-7	TGTGCCAGCAGACAGACTAGCTACGAGCAGTACTTC	CASRQTSYEQYF
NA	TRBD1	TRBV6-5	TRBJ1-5	TGTGCCAGCAGTTCTCGGACAGGAGCTCAGCCCCAGCATTTT	CASSSRTGAQPQHF
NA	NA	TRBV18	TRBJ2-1	TGTGCCAGCTCACCAGCACAGGAGCCCAATGAGCAGTTCTTC	CASSPAQEPNEQFF
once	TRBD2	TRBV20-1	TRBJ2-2	TGCAGTGCGAGTAGCGGGACTCTTCCCGGGGAGCTGTTTTTT	CSASSGTLPGELFF
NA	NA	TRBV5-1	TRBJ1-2	TGCGCCAGCAGCCCCGGCGGGGGGGGCGCAGGGTATGGCTACACCTTC	CASSPGGGGAGYGYTF
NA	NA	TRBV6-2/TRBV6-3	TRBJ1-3	TGTGCCAGCAGTTACAGAGGCGGGTACTCTGGAAACACCATATATTTT	CASSYRGGYSGNTIYF
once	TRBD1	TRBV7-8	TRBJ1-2	TGTGCCAGCAGCCCGACAGGGCTTCGGAGCTATGGCTACACCTTC	CASSPTGLRSYGYTF
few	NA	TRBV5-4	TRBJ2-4	TGTGCCAGCAGCGCACAGGGTGCAAAAAACATTCAGTACTTC	CASSAQGAKNIQYF
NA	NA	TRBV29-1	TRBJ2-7	TGCAGCGTTGTAGGAAGGGCGGGACGTCTCTCCTACGAGCAGTACTTC	CSVVGRAGRLSYEQYF
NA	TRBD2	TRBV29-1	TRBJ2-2	TGCAGCGTTCTCCAGCGGGAGCTGTCCGGGGAGCTGTTTTTT	CSVLQRELSGELFF
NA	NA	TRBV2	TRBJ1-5	TGTGCCAGCAGTGAAATTCCAGGGGAGTGGCATTTT	CASSEIPGEWHF
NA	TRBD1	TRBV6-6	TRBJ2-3	TGTGCCAGCAGTACCGGGACAGGGGGAGATACGCAGTATTTT	CASSTGTGGDTQYF
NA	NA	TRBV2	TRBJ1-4	TGTGCCGGCGGGACGACGGGTGGGGGGGAAAAACTGTTTTTT	CAGGTTGGGEKLFF
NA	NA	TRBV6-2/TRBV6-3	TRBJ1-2	TGTGCCAGCAGCACCCATTCGGCCCGGAAGAGGGGCTACACCTTC	CASSTHSARKRGYTF
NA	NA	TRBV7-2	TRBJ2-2	TGTGCCAGCAGCTTAGTAGGGGGGGTAGTGGAGCTGTTTTTT	CASSLVGGVVELFF
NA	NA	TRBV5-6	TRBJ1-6	TGTGCCAGCAGCAATCTTTTCTCTTCACCCCTCCACTTT	CASSNLFSSPLHF
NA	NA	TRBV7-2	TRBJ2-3	TGTGCCAGCAGCACCCGACAGACAGATACGCAGTATTTT	CASSTRQTDTQYF
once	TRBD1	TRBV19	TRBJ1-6	TGTGCCAGTCGGGACAGGGGGTCCTATAATTCACCCCTCCACTTT	CASRDRGSYNSPLHF
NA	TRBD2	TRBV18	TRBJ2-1	TGTGCCAGCTCACCCGCCTCCGGGGACTACTCCTACAATGAGCAGTTCTTC	CASSPASGDYSYNEQFF
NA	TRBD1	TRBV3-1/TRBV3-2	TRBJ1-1	TGTGCCAGCAGCCAGACAGGGGGGACGAACACTGAAGCTTTCTTT	CASSQTGGTNTEAFF
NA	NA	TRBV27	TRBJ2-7	TGTGCCAGCAGTTTACTAAGACGGGGGTCCTCCTACGAGCAGTACTTC	CASSLLRRGSSYEQYF
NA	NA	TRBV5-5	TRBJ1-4	TGTGCCAGCAGCTTGCAGACATGGGATGAAAAACTGTTTTTT	CASSLQTWDEKLFF
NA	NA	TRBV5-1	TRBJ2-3	TGCGCCAGCAGCTTCGGAGCTCTCACAGATACGCAGTATTTT	CASSFGALTDTQYF
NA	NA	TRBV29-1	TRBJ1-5	TGCAGCGTTGGTCCAGGGGAGGGTCAGCCCCAGCATTTT	CSVGPGEGQPQHF
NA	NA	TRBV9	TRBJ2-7	TGTGCCAGCAGCACCGGACATACCTACGAGCAGTACTTC	CASSTGHTYEQYF
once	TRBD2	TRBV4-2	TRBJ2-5	TGTGCCAGCAGCCAATCACTAGCGGGAGGGTCTCAGGAGACCCAGTACTTC	CASSQSLAGGSQETQYF
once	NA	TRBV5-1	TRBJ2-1	TGCGCCAGCAGCTTGCCTGAGCTAGTCTCCTACAATGAGCAGTTCTTC	CASSLPELVSYNEQFF
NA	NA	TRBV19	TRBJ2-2	TGTGCCAGTAGTATAGACAGGGTCACCGGGGAGCTGTTTTTT	CASSIDRVTGELFF
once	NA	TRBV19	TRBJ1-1	TGTGCCAGTAGTATTTCGAGAAACACTGAAGCTTTCTTT	CASSISRNTEAFF
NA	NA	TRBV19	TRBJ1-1	TGTGCCAGTAGTATTCCGACAGAGAACACTGAAGCTTTCTTT	CASSIPTENTEAFF
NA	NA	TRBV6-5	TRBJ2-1	TGTGCCAGCACCCTCGACAACCCACGCGACAATGAGCAGTTCTTC	CASTLDNPRDNEQFF
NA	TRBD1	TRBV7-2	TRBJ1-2	TGTGCCAGCAGCTTAGACCGACAGGGGTATGGCTACACCTTC	CASSLDRQGYGYTF
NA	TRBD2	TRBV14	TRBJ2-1	TGTGCCAGCAGCCAAGTTAGCGGGTACAATGAGCAGTTCTTC	CASSQVSGYNEQFF